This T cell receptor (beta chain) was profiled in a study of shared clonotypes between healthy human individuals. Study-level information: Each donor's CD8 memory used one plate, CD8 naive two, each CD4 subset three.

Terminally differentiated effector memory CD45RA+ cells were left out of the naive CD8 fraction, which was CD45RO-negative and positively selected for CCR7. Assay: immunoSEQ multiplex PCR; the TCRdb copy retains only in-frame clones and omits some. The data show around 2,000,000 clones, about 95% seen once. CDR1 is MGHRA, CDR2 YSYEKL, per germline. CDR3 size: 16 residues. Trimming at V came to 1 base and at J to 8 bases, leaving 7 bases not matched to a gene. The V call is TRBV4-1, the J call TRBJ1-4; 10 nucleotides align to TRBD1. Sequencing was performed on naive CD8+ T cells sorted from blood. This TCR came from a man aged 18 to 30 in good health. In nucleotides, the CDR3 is TGCGCCAGCAGCCAAGGCGGGACAGGGGTGGAGGAAAAACTGTTTTTT. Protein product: CASSQGGTGVEEKLFF.